The clone carrying this T cell receptor (beta chain) was found many times. Its antigen is not identified. This CDR3 contains 14 residues. V was clipped by 2 bases and J by 5 bases, with 7 bases between them. CDR1 and CDR2 (germline): SGHTA, FQGNSA. This sample stems from a study of blood T cells in healthy people across ages. The study's findings and limits: Donor CMV infection status was unknown, possibly confounding age-related changes in expanded clonotypes.

Combining a sample-barcoded 5' primer with a J-beta primer mix, a second PCR ran for roughly 7 to 11 cycles. TCRdb processed the 5' RACE reads anew with MiXCR; each CDR3 protein has one entry. The sample lists some 900,000 distinct CDR3 sequences, about 30% occurring once. Sequenced sample: blood. The sequence was obtained from a woman of 80 years or more in good health. This rearrangement joins TRBV7-2 to TRBJ1-6; TRBD1 is a possible D gene (5 bases). The CDR3 spells CASSLQGNNSPLHF. In DNA form, the CDR3 reads TGTGCCAGCAGCTTACAGGGAAATAATTCACCCCTCCACTTT.